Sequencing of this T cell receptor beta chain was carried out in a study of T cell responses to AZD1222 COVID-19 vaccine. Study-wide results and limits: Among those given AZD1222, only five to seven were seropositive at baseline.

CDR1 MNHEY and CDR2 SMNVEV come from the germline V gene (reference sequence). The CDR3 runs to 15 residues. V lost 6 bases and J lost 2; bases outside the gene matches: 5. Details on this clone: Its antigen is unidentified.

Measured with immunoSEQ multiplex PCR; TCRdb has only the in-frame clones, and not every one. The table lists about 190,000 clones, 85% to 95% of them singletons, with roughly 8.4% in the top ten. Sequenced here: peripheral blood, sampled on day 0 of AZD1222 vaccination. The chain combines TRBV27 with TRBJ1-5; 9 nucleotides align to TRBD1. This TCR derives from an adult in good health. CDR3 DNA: TGTGCCAGCAGGCACCGGACAGGGGGCAATCAGCCCCAGCATTTT. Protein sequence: CASRHRTGGNQPQHF.